This T cell receptor (beta chain) derives from a study of blood T cell repertoires in COVID-19. Original handling: The assay estimated nucleated cells by amplifying reference gene primers. Using immunoSEQ multiplex PCR, the repertoire was profiled, and TCRdb retains in-frame clones only, with some absent. The DNA gave D and trimming, while V, J and clone size come from that table. Of 200,000 to 250,000 clones in the sample, 85% to 90% were seen once. On this clone itself: Compared with germline, one end of the junction differs, possibly owing to a read error.

The source is a woman between 45 and 60 years old with acute or convalescent COVID-19. The sample taken for sequencing was peripheral blood.

For the CDR3, the DNA is TGTGCCAGCAGCCACGAACCTGACGGGAGTCAGTCATTC. Amino acid sequence: CASSHEPDGSQSF. V usage is TRBV5-5 and J usage is TRBJ1-2, with no clear D. The CDR3 sequence is 13 residues long. Germline V lookup: CDR1 SGHKS, CDR2 YYEKEE (reference sequence). Full variable domain (missing parts from reference TRBV5-5 and TRBJ1-2): DAGVTQSPTHLIKTRGQQVTLRCSPISGHKSVSWYQQVLGQGPQFIFQYYEKEERGRGNFPDRFSARQFPNYSSELNVNALLLGDSALYLCASSHEPDGSQSFGSGTRLTVV.